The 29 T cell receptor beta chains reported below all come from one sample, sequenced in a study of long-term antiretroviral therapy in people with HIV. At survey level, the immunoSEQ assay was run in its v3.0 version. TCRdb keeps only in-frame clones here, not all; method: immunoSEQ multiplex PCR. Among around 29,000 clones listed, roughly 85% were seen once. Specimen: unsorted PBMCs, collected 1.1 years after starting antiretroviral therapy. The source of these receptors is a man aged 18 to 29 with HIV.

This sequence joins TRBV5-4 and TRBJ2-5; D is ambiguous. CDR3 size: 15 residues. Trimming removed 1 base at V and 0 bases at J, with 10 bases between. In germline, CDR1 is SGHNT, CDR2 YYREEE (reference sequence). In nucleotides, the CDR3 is TGTGCCAGCAGCTTGAGTTTGGCGGACCAAGAGACCCAGTACTTC. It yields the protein CASSLSLADQETQYF.

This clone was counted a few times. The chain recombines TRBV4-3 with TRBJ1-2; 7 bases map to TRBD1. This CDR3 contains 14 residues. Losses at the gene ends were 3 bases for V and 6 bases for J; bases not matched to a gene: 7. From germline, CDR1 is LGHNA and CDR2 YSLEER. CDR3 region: CASSHTTGTDGYTF. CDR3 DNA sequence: TGCGCCAGCAGCCACACGACAGGGACGGATGGCTACACCTTC.

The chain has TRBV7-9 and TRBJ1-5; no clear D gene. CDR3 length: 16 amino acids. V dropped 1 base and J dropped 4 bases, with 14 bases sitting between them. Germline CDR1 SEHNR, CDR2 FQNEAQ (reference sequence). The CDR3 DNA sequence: TGTGCCAGCAGCTTAGGGTGGTCTGGCAGGAATCAGCCCCAGCATTTT. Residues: CASSLGWSGRNQPQHF. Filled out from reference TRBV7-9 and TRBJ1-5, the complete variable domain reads DTGVSQNPRHKITKRGQNVTFRCDPISEHNRLYWYRQTLGQGPEFLTYFQNEAQLEKSRLLSDRFSAERPKGSFSTLEIQRTEQGDSAMYLCASSLGWSGRNQPQHFGDGTRLSIL.

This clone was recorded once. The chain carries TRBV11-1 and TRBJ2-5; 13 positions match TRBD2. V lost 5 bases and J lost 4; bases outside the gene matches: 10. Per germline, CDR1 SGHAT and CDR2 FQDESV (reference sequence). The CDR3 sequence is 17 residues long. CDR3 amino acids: CASSPITSGGASETQYF. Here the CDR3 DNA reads TGTGCCAGCAGCCCGATCACTAGCGGGGGGGCGTCAGAGACCCAGTACTTC. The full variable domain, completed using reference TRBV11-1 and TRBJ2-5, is EAEVAQSPRYKITEKSQAVAFWCDPISGHATLYWYRQILGQGPELLVQFQDESVVDDSQLPKDRFSAERLKGVDSTLKIQPAELGDSAMYLCASSPITSGGASETQYFGPGTRLLVL.

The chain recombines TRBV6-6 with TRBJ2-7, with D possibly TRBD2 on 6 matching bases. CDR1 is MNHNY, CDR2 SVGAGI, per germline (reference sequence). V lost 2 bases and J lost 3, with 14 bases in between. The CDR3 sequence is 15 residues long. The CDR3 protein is CASSYGAGLIYEQYF. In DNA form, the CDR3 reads TGTGCCAGCAGTTACGGCGCGGGACTTATCTACGAGCAGTACTTC.

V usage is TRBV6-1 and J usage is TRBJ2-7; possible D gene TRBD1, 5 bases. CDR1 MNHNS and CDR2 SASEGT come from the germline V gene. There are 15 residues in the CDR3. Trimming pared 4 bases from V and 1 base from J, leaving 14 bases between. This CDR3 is CASSVPTVSSYEQYF. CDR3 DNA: TGTGCCAGCAGTGTTCCGACAGTGAGTTCCTACGAGCAGTACTTC.

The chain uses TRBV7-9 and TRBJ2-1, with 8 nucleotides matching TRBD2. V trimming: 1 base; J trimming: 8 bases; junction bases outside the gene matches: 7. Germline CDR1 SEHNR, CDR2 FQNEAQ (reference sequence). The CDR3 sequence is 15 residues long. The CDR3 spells CASSLDGRAGYEQFF. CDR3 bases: TGTGCCAGCAGCTTAGACGGGAGGGCCGGGTATGAGCAGTTCTTC.

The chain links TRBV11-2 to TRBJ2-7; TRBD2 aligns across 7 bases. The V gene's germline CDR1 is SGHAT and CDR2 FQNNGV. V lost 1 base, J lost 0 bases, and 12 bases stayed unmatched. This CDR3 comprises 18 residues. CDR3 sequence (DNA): TGTGCCAGCAGCTTAGGCACCTGGGAAGCGGGGAGCTCCTACGAGCAGTACTTC. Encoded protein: CASSLGTWEAGSSYEQYF.

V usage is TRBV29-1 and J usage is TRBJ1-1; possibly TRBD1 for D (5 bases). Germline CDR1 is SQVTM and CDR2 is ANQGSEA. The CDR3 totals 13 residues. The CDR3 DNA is TGCAGTGCAGACAGCCCCATGAACACTGAAGCTTTCTTT. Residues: CSADSPMNTEAFF.

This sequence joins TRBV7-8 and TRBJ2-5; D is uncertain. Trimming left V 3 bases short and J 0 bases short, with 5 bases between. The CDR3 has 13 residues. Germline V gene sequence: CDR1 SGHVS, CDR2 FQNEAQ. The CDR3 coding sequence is TGTGCCAGCAGCTTGGGCAACCAAGAGACCCAGTACTTC. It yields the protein CASSLGNQETQYF.

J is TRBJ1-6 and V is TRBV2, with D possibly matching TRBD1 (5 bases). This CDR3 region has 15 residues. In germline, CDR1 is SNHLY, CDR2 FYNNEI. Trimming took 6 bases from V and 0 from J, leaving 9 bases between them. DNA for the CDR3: TGTGCCAGCAGGGGGGAGAGCTCCTATAATTCACCCCTCCACTTT. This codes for CASRGESSYNSPLHF.

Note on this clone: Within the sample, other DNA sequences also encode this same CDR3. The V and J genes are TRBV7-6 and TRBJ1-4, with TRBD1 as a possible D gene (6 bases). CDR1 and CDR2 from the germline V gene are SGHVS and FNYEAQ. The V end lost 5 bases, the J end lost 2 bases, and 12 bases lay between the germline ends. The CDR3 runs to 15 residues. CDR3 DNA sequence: TGTGCCAGCAGCCCAACAGGGTCTACTAATGAAAAACTGTTTTTT. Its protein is CASSPTGSTNEKLFF.

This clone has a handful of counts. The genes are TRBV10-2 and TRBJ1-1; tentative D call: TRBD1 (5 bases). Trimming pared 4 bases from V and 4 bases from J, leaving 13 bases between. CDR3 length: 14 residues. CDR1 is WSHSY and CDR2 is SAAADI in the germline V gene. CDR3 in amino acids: CASSVQETSTEAFF. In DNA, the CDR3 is TGCGCCAGCAGTGTACAGGAAACGAGCACTGAAGCTTTCTTT.

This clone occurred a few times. In DNA, the CDR3 is TGTGCCAGCAGTATAGGGACAGCCTACTATGGCTACACCTTC. This gives the protein CASSIGTAYYGYTF. The V gene is TRBV6-1, the J gene TRBJ1-2, with 7 bases that match TRBD1. V gave up 5 bases and J gave up 3 bases; unmatched junction bases: 6. The CDR3 is 14 amino acids. The germline V gene encodes CDR1 MNHNS and CDR2 SASEGT.

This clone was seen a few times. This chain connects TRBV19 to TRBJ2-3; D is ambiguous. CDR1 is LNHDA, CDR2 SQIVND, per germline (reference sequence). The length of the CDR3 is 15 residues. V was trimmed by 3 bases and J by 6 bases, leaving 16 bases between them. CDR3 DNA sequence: TGTGCCAGTAGTATGACGACCCACCCGGTGGATACGCAGTATTTT. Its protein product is CASSMTTHPVDTQYF. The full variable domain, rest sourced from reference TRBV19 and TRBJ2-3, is DGGITQSPKYLFRKEGQNVTLSCEQNLNHDAMYWYRQDPGQGLRLIYYSQIVNDFQKGDIAEGYSVSREKKESFPLTVTSAQKNPTAFYLCASSMTTHPVDTQYFGPGTRLTVL.

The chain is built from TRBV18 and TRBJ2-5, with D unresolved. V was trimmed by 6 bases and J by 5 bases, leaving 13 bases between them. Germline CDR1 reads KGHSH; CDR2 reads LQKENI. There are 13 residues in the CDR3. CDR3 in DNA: TGTGCCAGCTCCCCGCCGAGCTTGGAGACCCAGTACTTC. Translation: CASSPPSLETQYF.

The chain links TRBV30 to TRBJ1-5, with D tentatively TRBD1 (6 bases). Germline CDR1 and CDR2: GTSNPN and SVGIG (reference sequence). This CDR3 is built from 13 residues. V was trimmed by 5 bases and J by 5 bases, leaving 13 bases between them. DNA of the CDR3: TGTGCCTGGGCTACAGGGCTCCATCAGCCCCAGCATTTT. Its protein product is CAWATGLHQPQHF.

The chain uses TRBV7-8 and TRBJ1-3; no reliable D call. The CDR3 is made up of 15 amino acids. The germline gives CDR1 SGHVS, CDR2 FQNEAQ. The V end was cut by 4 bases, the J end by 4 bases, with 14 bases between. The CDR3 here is CASSSESGSGNTIYF. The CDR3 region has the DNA TGTGCCAGCAGCTCGGAATCGGGAAGCGGAAACACCATATATTTT. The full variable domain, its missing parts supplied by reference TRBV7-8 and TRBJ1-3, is GAGVSQSPRYKVAKRGQDVALRCDPISGHVSLFWYQQALGQGPEFLTYFQNEAQLDKSGLPSDRFFAERPEGSVSTLKIQRTQQEDSAVYLCASSSESGSGNTIYFGEGSWLTVV.

CDR3 protein: CASSFRAGANVLTF. The CDR3, as DNA: TGTGCCAGCAGTTTCAGGGCCGGGGCCAACGTCCTGACTTTC. The chain joins TRBV27 to TRBJ2-6, with a weak D call TRBD1 (5 bases). Germline V gene data show CDR1 as MNHEY and CDR2 as SMNVEV (reference sequence). The V end was cut by 3 bases, the J end by 4 bases, with 7 bases between. The CDR3 runs to 14 residues.

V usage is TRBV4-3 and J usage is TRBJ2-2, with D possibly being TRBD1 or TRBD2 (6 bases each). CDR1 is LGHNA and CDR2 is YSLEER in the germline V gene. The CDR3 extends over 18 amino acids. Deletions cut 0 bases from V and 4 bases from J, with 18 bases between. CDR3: CASSQDGSGARSTGELFF. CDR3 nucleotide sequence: TGCGCCAGCAGCCAAGATGGGTCGGGGGCGCGAAGCACCGGGGAGCTGTTTTTT.

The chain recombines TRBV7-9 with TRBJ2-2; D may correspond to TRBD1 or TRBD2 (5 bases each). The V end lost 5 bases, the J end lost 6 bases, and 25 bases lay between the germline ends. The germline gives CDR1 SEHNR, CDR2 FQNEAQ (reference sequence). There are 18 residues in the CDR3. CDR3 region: CASSPTPGRDLGAGELFF. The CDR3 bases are TGTGCCAGCAGCCCGACCCCGGGACGGGACCTGGGGGCCGGGGAGCTGTTTTTT.

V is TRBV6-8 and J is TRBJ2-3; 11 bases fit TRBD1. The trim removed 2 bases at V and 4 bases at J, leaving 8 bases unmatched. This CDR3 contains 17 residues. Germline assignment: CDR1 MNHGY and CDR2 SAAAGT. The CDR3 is CASSYGGDRGRADTQYF. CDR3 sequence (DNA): TGTGCCAGCAGTTACGGGGGGGACAGGGGGAGGGCAGATACGCAGTATTTT.

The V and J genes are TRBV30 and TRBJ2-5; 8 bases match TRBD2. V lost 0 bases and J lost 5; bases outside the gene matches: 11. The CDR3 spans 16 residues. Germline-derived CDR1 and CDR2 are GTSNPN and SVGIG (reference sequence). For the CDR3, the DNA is TGTGCCTGGAGTGTAAACTGGCGGGAGGAAACGGAGACCCAGTACTTC. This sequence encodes CAWSVNWREETETQYF.

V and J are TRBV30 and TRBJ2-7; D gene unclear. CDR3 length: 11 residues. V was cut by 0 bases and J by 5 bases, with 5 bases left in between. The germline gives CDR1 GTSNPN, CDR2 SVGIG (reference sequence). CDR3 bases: TGTGCCTGGAGTGTATACAACGAGCAGTACTTC. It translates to CAWSVYNEQYF. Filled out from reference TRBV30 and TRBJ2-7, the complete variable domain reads SQTIHQWPATLVQPVGSPLSLECTVEGTSNPNLYWYRQAAGRGLQLLFYSVGIGQISSEVPQNLSASRPQDRQFILSSKKLLLSDSGFYLCAWSVYNEQYFGPGTRLTVT.

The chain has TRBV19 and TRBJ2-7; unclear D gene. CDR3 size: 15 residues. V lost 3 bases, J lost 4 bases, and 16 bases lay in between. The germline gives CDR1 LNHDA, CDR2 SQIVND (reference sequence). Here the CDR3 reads CASSIRSVPGYEQYF. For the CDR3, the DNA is TGTGCCAGTAGTATTAGGAGTGTCCCAGGATACGAGCAGTACTTC.

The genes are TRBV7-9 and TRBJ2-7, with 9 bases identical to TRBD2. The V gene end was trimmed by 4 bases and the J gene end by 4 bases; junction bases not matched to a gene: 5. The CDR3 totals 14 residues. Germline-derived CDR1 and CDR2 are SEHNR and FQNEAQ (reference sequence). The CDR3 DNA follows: TGTGCCAGCAGCTCGACTAGCGGAGTATACGAGCAGTACTTC. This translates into CASSSTSGVYEQYF.

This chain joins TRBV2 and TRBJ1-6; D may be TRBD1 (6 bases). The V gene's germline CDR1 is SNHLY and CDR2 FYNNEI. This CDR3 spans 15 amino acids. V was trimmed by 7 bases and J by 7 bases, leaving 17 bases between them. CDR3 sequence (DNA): TGTGCCAGCAAGCCCTGGGGCGGACAGAATTCACCCCTCCACTTT. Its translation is CASKPWGGQNSPLHF.

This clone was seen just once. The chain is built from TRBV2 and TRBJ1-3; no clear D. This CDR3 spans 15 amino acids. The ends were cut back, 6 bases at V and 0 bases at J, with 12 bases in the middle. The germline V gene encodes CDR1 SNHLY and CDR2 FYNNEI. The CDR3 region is CASRAGRTSGNTIYF. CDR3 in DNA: TGTGCCAGCAGGGCAGGACGGACCTCTGGAAACACCATATATTTT. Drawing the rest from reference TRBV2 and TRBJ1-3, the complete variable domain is EPEVTQTPSHQVTQMGQEVILRCVPISNHLYFYWYRQILGQKVEFLVSFYNNEISEKSEIFDDQFSVERPDGSNFTLKIRSTKLEDSAMYFCASRAGRTSGNTIYFGEGSWLTVV.

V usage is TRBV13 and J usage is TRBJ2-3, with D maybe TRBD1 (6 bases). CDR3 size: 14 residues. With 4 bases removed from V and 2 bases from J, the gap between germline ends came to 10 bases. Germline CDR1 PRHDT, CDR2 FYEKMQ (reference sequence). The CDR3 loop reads CASSYRTDTDTQYF. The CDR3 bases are TGTGCCAGCAGCTATCGGACAGACACAGATACGCAGTATTTT.